What follows is one T cell receptor (beta chain) and its context. This sample stems from a study of blood T cell repertoires in COVID-19. In the original analysis: Estimates of nucleated cell counts were drawn from the amplification of reference gene primers. Sequencing used immunoSEQ multiplex PCR; TCRdb keeps in-frame clones, though not all of them. From that table come the V and J calls and clone size; the DNA was used to work out D and trimming. The sample lists tens of thousands of clones; roughly 89% were seen once. The CDR3 spans 15 residues. V was pared by 2 bases and J by 1 base, with 2 bases of the junction left unmatched. From germline, CDR1 is MNHNS and CDR2 SASEGT.

The TCR comes from a human donor in a cohort sampled during active COVID-19. The sequenced material came from peripheral blood. This chain connects TRBV6-1 to TRBJ2-5; 9 bases line up with TRBD2. CDR3 in DNA: TGTGCCAGCAGTGAAATAGCGGGGGCCCAAGAGACCCAGTACTTC. Protein product: CASSEIAGAQETQYF.